This T cell receptor (beta chain) appears in the sequencing data of a study of CXCR3-negative and CXCR3-positive naive CD8 T cells. Concerning this clonotype itself: What it recognizes is unknown.

UMI-labeled TRB cDNA libraries were prepared by 5' RACE. TCRdb reprocessed the 5' RACE reads and stores each CDR3 protein as one record, lacking DNA. The clone table shows tens of thousands of distinct CDR3 sequences, with the ten largest holding about 1.4%. General study findings and limits: Whereas memory cells differed, naive CXCR3-negative and CXCR3-positive cells shared similar TRBV-TRBJ usage.

CDR3 length equals 14 residues. CDR1 and CDR2 (germline): SGHTA, FQGNSA. Input material: naive CXCR3- CD8+ T cells from blood. The subset denotes: CD45RO-CCR7+CD27+CD95- naive CD8+ T cells lacking CXCR3 (TNR3-). This clonotype originated in a human donor in good health. Some clones in this sample may be carry-over from other donors' samples. The chain combines TRBV7-2 with TRBJ2-7; TCRdb outputs TRBD1, but without DNA this stays unchecked. CDR3 sequence: CASSMTGKFYEQYF.